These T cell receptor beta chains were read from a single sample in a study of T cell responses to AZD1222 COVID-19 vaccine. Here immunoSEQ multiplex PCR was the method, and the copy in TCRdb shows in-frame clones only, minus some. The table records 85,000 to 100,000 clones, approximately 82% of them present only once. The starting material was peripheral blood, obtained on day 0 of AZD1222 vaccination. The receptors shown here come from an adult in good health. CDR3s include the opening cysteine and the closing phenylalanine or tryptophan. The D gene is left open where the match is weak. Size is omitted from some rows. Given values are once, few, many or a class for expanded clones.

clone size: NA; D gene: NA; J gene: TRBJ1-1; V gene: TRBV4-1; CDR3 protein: CASSQDNFGVGSNMNTEAFF; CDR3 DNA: TGCGCCAGCAGCCAAGATAATTTTGGGGTCGGTTCAAATATGAACACTGAAGCTTTCTTT
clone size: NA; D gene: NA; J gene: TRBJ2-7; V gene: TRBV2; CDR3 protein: CASSDMDRTSYEQYF; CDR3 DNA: TGTGCCAGCAGTGATATGGACAGAACCTCCTACGAGCAGTACTTC
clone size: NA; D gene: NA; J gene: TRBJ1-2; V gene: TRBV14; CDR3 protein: CASSQESNRHYGYTF; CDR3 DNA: TGTGCCAGCAGCCAAGAGTCTAACCGTCACTATGGCTACACCTTC
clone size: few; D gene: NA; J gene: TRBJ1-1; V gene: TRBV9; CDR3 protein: CASTPGGVNTEAFF; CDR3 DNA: TGTGCCAGCACCCCGGGGGGAGTGAACACTGAAGCTTTCTTT
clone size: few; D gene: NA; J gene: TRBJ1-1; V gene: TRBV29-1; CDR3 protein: CSAQVNTEAFF; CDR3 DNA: TGCAGCGCACAGGTGAACACTGAAGCTTTCTTT
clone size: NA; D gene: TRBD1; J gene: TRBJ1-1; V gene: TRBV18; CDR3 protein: CASTETPPGQMNTEAFF; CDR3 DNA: TGTGCCAGCACCGAAACCCCACCGGGACAGATGAACACTGAAGCTTTCTTT
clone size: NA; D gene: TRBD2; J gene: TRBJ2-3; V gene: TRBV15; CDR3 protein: CATSRISPSGRVIDTQYF; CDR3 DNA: TGTGCCACCAGCAGGATCTCTCCTAGCGGGAGGGTGATTGATACGCAGTATTTT
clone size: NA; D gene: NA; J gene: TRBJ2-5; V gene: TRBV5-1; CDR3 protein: CASAFDGAQETQYF; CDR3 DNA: TGCGCCAGCGCTTTTGACGGGGCTCAAGAGACCCAGTACTTC
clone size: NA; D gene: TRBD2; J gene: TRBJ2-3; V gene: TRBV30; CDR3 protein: CAWQSGRSTDTQYF; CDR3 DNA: TGTGCCTGGCAAAGCGGGAGAAGCACAGATACGCAGTATTTT
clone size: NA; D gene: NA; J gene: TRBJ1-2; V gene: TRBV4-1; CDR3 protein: CASGGGSQIYGYTF; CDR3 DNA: TGCGCCAGCGGTGGGGGAAGCCAAATCTATGGCTACACCTTC
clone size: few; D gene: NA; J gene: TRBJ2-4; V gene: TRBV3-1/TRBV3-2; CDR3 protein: CASSQGTNYKNIQYF; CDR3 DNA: TGTGCCAGCAGCCAAGGAACTAACTACAAAAACATTCAGTACTTC
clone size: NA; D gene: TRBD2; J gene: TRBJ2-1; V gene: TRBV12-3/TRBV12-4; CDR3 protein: CASSTSVYNEQFF; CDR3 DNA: TGTGCCAGCAGTACTAGCGTCTACAATGAGCAGTTCTTC
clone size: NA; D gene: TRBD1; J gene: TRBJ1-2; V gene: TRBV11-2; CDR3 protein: CASSLTTGSYGYTF; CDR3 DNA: TGTGCCAGCAGCTTAACGACAGGGAGCTATGGCTACACCTTC
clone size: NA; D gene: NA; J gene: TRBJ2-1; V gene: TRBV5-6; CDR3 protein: CASSLRTWGDEQFF; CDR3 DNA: TGTGCCAGCAGCTTGCGGACGTGGGGGGATGAGCAGTTCTTC
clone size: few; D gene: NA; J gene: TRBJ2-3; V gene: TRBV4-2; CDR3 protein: CASSQVFGGTDTQYF; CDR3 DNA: TGTGCCAGCAGCCAAGTATTTGGCGGCACAGATACGCAGTATTTT
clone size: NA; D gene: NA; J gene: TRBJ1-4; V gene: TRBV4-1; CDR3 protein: CASSQVNEKLFF; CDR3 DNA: TGCGCCAGCAGCCAAGTTAATGAAAAACTGTTTTTT
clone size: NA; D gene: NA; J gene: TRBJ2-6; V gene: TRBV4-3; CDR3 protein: CASSQEVSLSGANVLTF; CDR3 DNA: TGCGCCAGCAGCCAAGAGGTCTCCCTCTCTGGGGCCAACGTCCTGACTTTC
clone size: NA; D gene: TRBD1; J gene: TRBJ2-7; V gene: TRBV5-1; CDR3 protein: CASSPGQDPYEQYF; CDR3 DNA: TGCGCCAGCAGCCCGGGACAGGACCCCTACGAGCAGTACTTC
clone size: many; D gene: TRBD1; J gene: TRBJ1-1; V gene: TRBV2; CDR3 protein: CASKTGQGDYTEAFF; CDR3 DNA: TGTGCCAGCAAAACGGGACAGGGGGATTACACTGAAGCTTTCTTT
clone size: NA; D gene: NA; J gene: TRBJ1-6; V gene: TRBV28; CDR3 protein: CASSLDSRVRPLHF; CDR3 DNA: TGTGCCAGCAGCTTGGACAGCCGGGTAAGGCCCCTCCACTTT
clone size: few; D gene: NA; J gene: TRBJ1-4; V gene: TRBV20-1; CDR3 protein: CSASQGSVTNEKLFF; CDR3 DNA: TGCAGTGCTAGTCAGGGGAGCGTAACTAATGAAAAACTGTTTTTT
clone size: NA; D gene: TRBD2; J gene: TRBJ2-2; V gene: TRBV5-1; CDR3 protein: CASSPTSGRAYTGELFF; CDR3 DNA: TGCGCCAGCAGCCCGACTAGCGGGAGGGCCTATACCGGGGAGCTGTTTTTT
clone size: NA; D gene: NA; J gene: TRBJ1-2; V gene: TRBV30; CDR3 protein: CAWSRQSYGYTF; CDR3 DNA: TGTGCCTGGAGTCGGCAGTCCTATGGCTACACCTTC
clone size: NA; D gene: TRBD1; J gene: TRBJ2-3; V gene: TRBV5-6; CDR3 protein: CASSYPRTGRVLSADTQYF; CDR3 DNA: TGTGCCAGCAGCTACCCCCGGACAGGGCGAGTATTGAGCGCAGATACGCAGTATTTT
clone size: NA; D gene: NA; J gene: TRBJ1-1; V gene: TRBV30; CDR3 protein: CAWSWYVTEAFF; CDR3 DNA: TGTGCCTGGAGTTGGTACGTTACTGAAGCTTTCTTT
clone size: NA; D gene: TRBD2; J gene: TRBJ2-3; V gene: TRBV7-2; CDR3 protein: CASSSSGRIDTQYF; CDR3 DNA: TGTGCCAGCAGCTCTAGCGGGAGGATCGATACGCAGTATTTT
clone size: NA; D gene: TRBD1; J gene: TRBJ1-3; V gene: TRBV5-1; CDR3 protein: CASTQAGTESLRSGNTIYF; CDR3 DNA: TGCGCCAGCACCCAAGCCGGGACAGAGTCTTTACGCTCTGGAAACACCATATATTTT
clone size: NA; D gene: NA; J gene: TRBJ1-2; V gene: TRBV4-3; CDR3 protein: CASSQDNRGYYGYTF; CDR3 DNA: TGCGCCAGCAGCCAAGATAATCGGGGGTACTATGGCTACACCTTC
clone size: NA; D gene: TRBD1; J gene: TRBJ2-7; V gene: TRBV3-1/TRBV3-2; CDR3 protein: CASSRTGQGRRNEQYF; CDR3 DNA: TGTGCCAGCAGCCGAACTGGACAGGGGAGAAGGAACGAGCAGTACTTC
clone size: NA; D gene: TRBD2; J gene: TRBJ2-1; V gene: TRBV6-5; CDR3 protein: CASSYSMALAGSQFF; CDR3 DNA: TGTGCCAGCAGTTACTCGATGGCGCTAGCGGGTTCGCAGTTCTTC
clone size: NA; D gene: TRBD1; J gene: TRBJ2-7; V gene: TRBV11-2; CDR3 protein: CASSQGQGPAYEQYF; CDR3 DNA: TGTGCCAGCAGCCAAGGACAGGGGCCGGCCTACGAGCAGTACTTC
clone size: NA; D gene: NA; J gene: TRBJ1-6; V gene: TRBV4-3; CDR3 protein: CASSQSILLSVSPLHF; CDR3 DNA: TGCGCCAGCAGCCAAAGCATATTATTGTCTGTTTCACCCCTCCACTTT
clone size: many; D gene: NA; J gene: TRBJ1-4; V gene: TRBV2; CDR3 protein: CASMEAAISTNEKLFF; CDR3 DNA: TGTGCCAGCATGGAAGCAGCTATTTCAACTAATGAAAAACTGTTTTTT
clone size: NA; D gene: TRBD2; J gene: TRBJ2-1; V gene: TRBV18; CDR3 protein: CASSPPGLAGGRGEQFF; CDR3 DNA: TGTGCCAGCTCACCACCGGGACTAGCGGGAGGGCGAGGTGAGCAGTTCTTC
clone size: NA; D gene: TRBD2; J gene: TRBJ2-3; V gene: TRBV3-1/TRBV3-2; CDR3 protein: CASTPLAGAQQYF; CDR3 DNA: TGTGCCAGCACTCCCCTCGCGGGAGCCCAGCAGTATTTT
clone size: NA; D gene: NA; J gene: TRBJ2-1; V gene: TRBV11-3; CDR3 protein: CASGESSYNEQFF; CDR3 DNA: TGTGCCAGCGGGGAGAGCTCCTACAATGAGCAGTTCTTC
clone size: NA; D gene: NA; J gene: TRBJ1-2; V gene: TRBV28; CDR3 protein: CASTFSRGGGYTF; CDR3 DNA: TGTGCCAGCACTTTTTCTCGGGGGGGAGGCTACACCTTC
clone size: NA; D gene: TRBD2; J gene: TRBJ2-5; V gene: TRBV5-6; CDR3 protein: CASSFSGRKKETQYF; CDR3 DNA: TGTGCCAGCAGCTTTAGCGGGAGAAAGAAAGAGACCCAGTACTTC
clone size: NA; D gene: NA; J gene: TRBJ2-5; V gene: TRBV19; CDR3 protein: CASSIGQAYQETQYF; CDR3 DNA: TGTGCCAGTAGTATAGGACAGGCCTACCAAGAGACCCAGTACTTC
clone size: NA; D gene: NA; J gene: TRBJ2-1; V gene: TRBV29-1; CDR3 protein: CSVEDQERDEQFF; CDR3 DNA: TGCAGCGTTGAAGATCAGGAAAGGGATGAGCAGTTCTTC
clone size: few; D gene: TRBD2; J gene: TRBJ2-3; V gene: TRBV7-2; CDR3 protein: CASSLSAGGPNTQYF; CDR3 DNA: TGTGCCAGCAGCTTATCCGCGGGAGGGCCGAATACGCAGTATTTT
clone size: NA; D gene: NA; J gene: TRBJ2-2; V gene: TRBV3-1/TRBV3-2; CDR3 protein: CASSQRGYTGELFF; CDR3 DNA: TGTGCCAGCAGCCAACGCGGTTACACCGGGGAGCTGTTTTTT